This entry lists 10 T cell receptor beta chains sequenced from one sample in a study of Tregs in tolerant kidney transplant recipients. Repertoires were generated with immunoSEQ multiplex PCR, while TCRdb's copy carries only in-frame clones and drops some. Of 40,000 to 50,000 clones listed, about 90% are singletons. Material: Tregs from blood. These TCRs come from a human donor in good health.

The chain carries TRBV4-2 and TRBJ1-1; D is perhaps TRBD1 (5 bases). The germline CDR1 and CDR2 sequences are LGHNA and YNFKEQ. Trimming left V 4 bases short and J 1 base short, with 10 bases between. CDR3 length: 14 amino acids. CDR3 in DNA: TGTGCCAGCAGCCCTCCCACAGGGAACACTGAAGCTTTCTTT. As protein: CASSPPTGNTEAFF.

The chain is built from TRBV9 and TRBJ2-1, with 7 bases matching TRBD2. The CDR3 has 16 amino acids. CDR1 SGDLS and CDR2 YYNGEE come from the germline V gene. V shed 3 bases, J shed 6 bases, and the junction held 12 bases outside the gene matches. The DNA for the CDR3 is TGTGCCAGCAGCGCTTTAAGGGCTAGCGGTACCAATGAGCAGTTCTTC. Encoded protein: CASSALRASGTNEQFF.

V and J are TRBV14 and TRBJ2-5; D not resolved. The CDR3 consists of 15 residues. The germline CDR1 and CDR2 sequences are SGHDN and FVKESK. V lost 0 bases and J 0 bases, leaving 8 bases between the germline ends. The CDR3 is CASSQDLRHQETQYF. CDR3 nucleotides: TGTGCCAGCAGCCAAGATCTCCGGCACCAAGAGACCCAGTACTTC.

The V gene is TRBV14, the J gene TRBJ2-7; 8 bases agree with TRBD2. This CDR3 is built from 17 residues. Germline V gene sequence: CDR1 SGHDN, CDR2 FVKESK. Trimming removed 4 bases from V and 1 base from J; junction bases left unmatched: 12. In DNA, the CDR3 is TGTGCCAGCAGCCGGAGAGTTGAGCGGGGGCTTTCCTACGAGCAGTACTTC. Amino acids: CASSRRVERGLSYEQYF.

In DNA, the CDR3 is TGTGCCAGCAGTGAAACCCGGGACAGGGGGCTGACCGGGGAGCTGTTTTTT. Amino acids: CASSETRDRGLTGELFF. The gene calls are TRBV6-1 and TRBJ2-2; 12 bases align to TRBD1. This CDR3 is 17 amino acids long. CDR1 MNHNS and CDR2 SASEGT come from the germline V gene. V lost 2 bases, J lost 5 bases, and 6 bases stayed unmatched.

CDR3 protein: CASSRTGPPSYEQYF. The CDR3 DNA reads TGTGCCAGCAGCCGAACAGGTCCCCCATCCTACGAGCAGTACTTC. This chain connects TRBV6-6 to TRBJ2-7; perhaps TRBD1 as D (5 bases). This CDR3 has 15 amino acids. V was shortened by 6 bases and J by 1 base, with 16 bases between the two germline ends. Germline values: CDR1 MNHNY, CDR2 SVGAGI (reference sequence).

This chain connects TRBV7-8 to TRBJ2-1, with 10 bases matching TRBD2. This CDR3 contains 17 residues. The germline CDR1 and CDR2 sequences are SGHVS and FQNEAQ. V trimming: 5 bases; J trimming: 4 bases; junction bases outside the gene matches: 11. The CDR3 DNA follows: TGTGCCAGCAGCCCCCAGCGGGGGGGCCGACAGTACAATGAGCAGTTCTTC. It specifies CASSPQRGGRQYNEQFF.

This rearrangement joins TRBV29-1 to TRBJ2-7; 9 bases line up with TRBD1. The junction had 1 base not matched to a gene; V was cut back by 1 base and J by 3 bases. The germline gives CDR1 SQVTM, CDR2 ANQGSEA. This CDR3 is built from 13 residues. CDR3 amino acids: CSVEGTGVYEQYF. In nucleotides, the CDR3 is TGCAGCGTTGAAGGGACAGGGGTCTACGAGCAGTACTTC.

This sequence joins TRBV5-1 and TRBJ1-1, with D possibly being TRBD1 (5 bases). The CDR3 totals 16 residues. V was trimmed by 1 base and J by 5 bases, leaving 18 bases between them. Germline CDR1 is SGHRS and CDR2 is YFSETQ. The CDR3 nucleotides read TGCGCCAGCAGCTTGCTGGTGCCAGGGTCGGGGACTGAAGCTTTCTTT. This encodes CASSLLVPGSGTEAFF.

This chain links TRBV4-1 with TRBJ2-2, with 7 bases lining up with TRBD2. The J segment lost 0 bases and the V segment lost 6 bases, leaving 10 bases of the junction unmatched. The CDR3 is 17 residues long. Germline values: CDR1 MGHRA, CDR2 YSYEKL. CDR3 in DNA: TGCGCCAGCAGTCCAAGGGAGGGCCCAACGAACACCGGGGAGCTGTTTTTT. This translates into CASSPREGPTNTGELFF.